One sample yielded the 24 T cell receptor beta chains listed below, sequenced in a study of T-cell reconstitution after alpha-beta-depleted transplantation in children. Unique molecular identifiers were built into the TCRbeta library. MiXCR, applied by TCRdb to the PCR reads, yields one record per CDR3 protein. The sample lists about 200,000 distinct CDR3 sequences; roughly 6.6% were seen once. Sequences were derived from PBMCs, sampled before TCRalphabeta/CD19-depleted stem cell transplant. The receptors were gathered from a boy between 2 and 10 years old with acute lymphoblastic leukemia, due to receive a stem cell transplant.

This clonotype was recorded at least ten times. This chain links TRBV12-3 or TRBV12-4 with TRBJ2-1; D gene ambiguous. The CDR3 consists of 14 residues. Trimming took 4 bases from V and 2 from J, leaving 9 bases between them. CDR3 sequence reads: CASSSRGPYNEQFF. The CDR3, as DNA: TGTGCCAGCAGTTCCCGAGGACCCTACAATGAGCAGTTCTTC.

This clonotype showed up many times. V usage is TRBV4-3 and J usage is TRBJ2-3; 11 nucleotides agree with TRBD1. The CDR3 is made up of 18 amino acids. With 4 bases clipped from V and 0 bases from J, the junction kept 9 bases outside the gene matches. The germline CDR1 and CDR2 sequences are LGHNA and YSLEER. Written as DNA, the CDR3 is TGCGCCAGCAGCCCCGGACAGGGGGCCCACTCTAGCACAGATACGCAGTATTTT. Encoded protein: CASSPGQGAHSSTDTQYF.

At least ten counts were recorded for this clonotype. The V gene is TRBV28, the J gene TRBJ1-3; no clear D. This CDR3 is built from 13 residues. V dropped 8 bases and J dropped 0 bases, with 8 bases sitting between them. From germline, CDR1 is MDHEN and CDR2 SYDVKM. The CDR3 loop is CASQVSSGNTIYF. The CDR3 nucleotides read TGTGCCAGCCAAGTGTCCTCTGGAAACACCATATATTTT. Complete variable domain (other parts from reference TRBV28 and TRBJ1-3): DVKVTQSSRYLVKRTGEKVFLECVQDMDHENMFWYRQDPGLGLRLIYFSYDVKMKEKGDIPEGYSVSREKKERFSLILESASTNQTSMYLCASQVSSGNTIYFGEGSWLTVV.

In its sample, this clonotype was seen a few times. The CDR3 sequence is CASSIWEAGTDTQYF. CDR3 DNA sequence: TGTGCCAGTAGTATATGGGAGGCTGGCACAGATACGCAGTATTTT. The genes are TRBV19 and TRBJ2-3; perhaps TRBD2 as D (6 bases). The V end lost 2 bases, the J end lost 1 base, and 10 bases lay between the germline ends. The germline V gene encodes CDR1 LNHDA and CDR2 SQIVND (reference sequence). The CDR3 is 15 amino acids. Drawing the rest from reference TRBV19 and TRBJ2-3, the complete variable domain is DGGITQSPKYLFRKEGQNVTLSCEQNLNHDAMYWYRQDPGQGLRLIYYSQIVNDFQKGDIAEGYSVSREKKESFPLTVTSAQKNPTAFYLCASSIWEAGTDTQYFGPGTRLTVL.

This clonotype showed up many times. The chain employs TRBV19 and TRBJ2-5; D is uncertain. The germline V and J ends were trimmed by 9 bases and 0 bases, with 14 bases remaining between them. Germline V gene data show CDR1 as LNHDA and CDR2 as SQIVND (reference sequence). The CDR3 consists of 14 residues. The DNA of the CDR3 is TGTGCCAGCCGGCCTGAAGCGTACCAAGAGACCCAGTACTTC. This codes for CASRPEAYQETQYF.

This clonotype was counted at least ten times. The chain uses TRBV28 and TRBJ1-5; tentatively, D is TRBD1 (5 bases). Per germline, CDR1 MDHEN and CDR2 SYDVKM. Trimming pared 6 bases from V and 0 bases from J, leaving 18 bases between. This CDR3 comprises 17 residues. CDR3 sequence reads: CASRGGEALYSNQPQHF. The CDR3 DNA is TGTGCCAGCAGAGGAGGGGAGGCCCTTTATAGCAATCAGCCCCAGCATTTT.

This clonotype was found many times. This chain connects TRBV28 to TRBJ2-5; 9 bases map to TRBD1. Germline lookup yields CDR1 MDHEN and CDR2 SYDVKM. The CDR3 consists of 12 residues. This CDR3 reads CAKNRGRETQYF. The CDR3 nucleotides are TGTGCAAAAAACAGGGGGCGCGAGACCCAGTACTTC.

This clonotype was seen at least ten times. The chain recombines TRBV7-6 with TRBJ2-1; 8 nucleotides match TRBD1. Trimming cost V 5 bases and J 9 bases; bases outside gene matches: 6. The CDR3 has 13 amino acids. The germline CDR1 and CDR2 sequences are SGHVS and FNYEAQ. The CDR3 nucleotides are TGTGCCAGCAGCCAAAGGACAGGGAGTGAGCAGTTCTTC. Translation: CASSQRTGSEQFF.

V is TRBV11-1 and J is TRBJ2-7; 9 positions agree with TRBD2. The J segment lost 3 bases and the V segment lost 8 bases, leaving 23 bases of the junction unmatched. The germline CDR1 and CDR2 sequences are SGHAT and FQDESV (reference sequence). The CDR3 is 19 amino acids. In DNA form, the CDR3 reads TGTGCCAGCGCAGCTTACCAGGGCGGGGGGGCAGACCTTATCTACGAGCAGTACTTC. As protein: CASAAYQGGGADLIYEQYF.

This clonotype showed up many times. CDR3: CSARSPRTSGASYNEQFF. The CDR3 nucleotides read TGCAGTGCTAGAAGTCCCCGGACTAGCGGGGCCTCCTACAATGAGCAGTTCTTC. This sequence joins TRBV20-1 and TRBJ2-1; 12 nucleotides align to TRBD2. CDR3 length: 18 residues. Germline V CDR1 and CDR2: DFQATT, SNEGSKA (reference sequence). Trimming cost V 2 bases and J 0 bases; bases outside gene matches: 8.

The V and J genes are TRBV27 and TRBJ2-7; the D is unclear. Germline V CDR1 and CDR2: MNHEY, SMNVEV (reference sequence). The CDR3 contains 12 residues. Trimming stripped 5 bases from V and 3 bases from J, with 8 bases between. CDR3 sequence (DNA): TGTGCCAGCAGTAACGTCGGCTACGAGCAGTACTTC. It specifies CASSNVGYEQYF.

This clonotype turned up a few times. The rearrangement links TRBV25-1 to TRBJ1-4; TRBD1 matches at 9 bases. The length of the CDR3 is 15 residues. Trimming at V came to 4 bases and at J to 8 bases, leaving 8 bases not matched to a gene. The V gene's germline CDR1 is MGHDK and CDR2 SYGVNS. The CDR3 protein is CASSGPGQGVEKLFF. In nucleotides, the CDR3 is TGTGCCAGCAGTGGACCGGGACAGGGAGTAGAAAAACTGTTTTTT.

This clonotype came up many times. This rearrangement joins TRBV29-1 to TRBJ2-3; D remains ambiguous. V was trimmed by 1 base and J by 6 bases, leaving 14 bases between them. CDR3 size: 14 residues. Germline V gene data show CDR1 as SQVTM and CDR2 as ANQGSEA. The CDR3 is CSVEVRSGKDTQYF. CDR3 nucleotide sequence: TGCAGCGTTGAAGTTAGGTCCGGCAAGGATACGCAGTATTTT.

This clonotype was picked up many times. V and J are TRBV6-5 and TRBJ1-6; D is unclear. The CDR3 extends over 12 amino acids. The V gene's germline CDR1 is MNHEY and CDR2 SVGAGI. V gave up 2 bases and J gave up 8 bases, with 4 bases separating them. This CDR3 is CASSYGDSPLHF. The CDR3 DNA sequence: TGTGCCAGCAGTTACGGGGATTCACCCCTCCACTTT.

The chain employs TRBV4-3 and TRBJ2-5; D remains unclear. Germline loops: CDR1 LGHNA, CDR2 YSLEER. This CDR3 has 14 residues. V gave up 0 bases and J gave up 5 bases, with 10 bases separating them. The CDR3 protein is CASSQDTERETQYF. The CDR3 DNA sequence: TGCGCCAGCAGCCAAGATACAGAACGGGAGACCCAGTACTTC.

This clonotype was seen only a few times. The chain combines TRBV5-1 with TRBJ2-7; 8 nucleotides align to TRBD2. Trimming removed 2 bases from V and 4 bases from J; junction bases left unmatched: 8. The CDR3 is 15 residues long. Germline V gene data show CDR1 as SGHRS and CDR2 as YFSETQ. The CDR3 protein is CASSFGGDGLYEQYF. DNA of the CDR3: TGCGCCAGCAGCTTCGGGGGGGATGGCTTATACGAGCAGTACTTC.

The rearrangement links TRBV12-3 or TRBV12-4 to TRBJ2-3; a weak D match, TRBD2 (7 bases). Between the trimmed V and J ends, which lost 6 bases and 4 bases, there was a span of 23 bases. The CDR3 has 17 amino acids. CDR3 nucleotides: TGTGCCAGCAGCCCCGGTGGGGGGGCGCGGGGTTCAGATACGCAGTATTTT. Translated, it gives CASSPGGGARGSDTQYF.

There are many counts of this clonotype. The chain employs TRBV12-5 and TRBJ2-3, with D uncertain. Trimming took 4 bases from V and 2 from J, leaving 7 bases between them. CDR1 is LGHNT and CDR2 is FRNRAP in the germline V gene. The CDR3 is 13 amino acids. The CDR3 bases are TGTGCTAGTGGTTCGACGCTCACAGATACGCAGTATTTT. Translated, it gives CASGSTLTDTQYF.

Many counts were recorded for this clonotype. The CDR3 here is CSVLHTANQPQHF. CDR3 nucleotide sequence: TGCAGCGTTCTCCATACAGCTAATCAGCCCCAGCATTTT. V gene TRBV29-1 combines with J gene TRBJ1-5; D gene uncertain. Trimming stripped 5 bases from V and 4 bases from J, with 12 bases between. This CDR3 is 13 amino acids long. Germline-derived CDR1 and CDR2 are SQVTM and ANQGSEA.

Many counts were recorded for this clonotype. The gene calls are TRBV5-1 and TRBJ2-1, with a tentative D call TRBD2 (6 bases). Germline V gene sequence: CDR1 SGHRS, CDR2 YFSETQ. With 1 base removed from V and 7 bases from J, the gap between germline ends came to 15 bases. The CDR3 length is 15 residues. CDR3 protein: CASSLRSGRANEQFF. The CDR3, as DNA: TGCGCCAGCAGCTTGCGAAGCGGGCGGGCTAATGAGCAGTTCTTC.

This chain connects TRBV27 to TRBJ2-1; 8 bases agree with TRBD1. Germline V gene sequence: CDR1 MNHEY, CDR2 SMNVEV (reference sequence). J gave up 5 bases and V 6 bases, and 9 bases lay outside the gene matches. This CDR3 has 15 amino acids. The CDR3 sequence is CASSLPGQVNNEQFF. The CDR3 DNA is TGTGCCAGCAGCCTGCCGGGACAGGTGAACAATGAGCAGTTCTTC.

The rearrangement uses TRBV4-2 and TRBJ1-1; possibly TRBD1 for D (5 bases). The CDR3 covers 13 residues. Germline assignment: CDR1 LGHNA and CDR2 YNFKEQ. Deletions cut 4 bases from V and 4 bases from J, with 10 bases between. CDR3 amino acids: CASSRPGPTEAFF. CDR3 in DNA: TGTGCCAGCAGCCGACCGGGGCCCACTGAAGCTTTCTTT.

This clonotype was detected ten times or more. V usage is TRBV28 and J usage is TRBJ1-4; a possible D gene is TRBD1 (5 bases). V was clipped by 6 bases and J by 3 bases, with 5 bases between them. The V gene's germline CDR1 is MDHEN and CDR2 SYDVKM. The CDR3 length is 12 residues. The CDR3 coding sequence is TGTGCCAGCAGACAGGCTAATGAAAAACTGTTTTTT. Its translation: CASRQANEKLFF.

This clonotype occurred many times. V usage is TRBV10-2 and J usage is TRBJ1-1; 7 positions agree with TRBD1. Per germline, CDR1 WSHSY and CDR2 SAAADI. This CDR3 has 14 amino acids. J lost 5 bases, V lost 6 bases, and 9 bases had no gene match. CDR3 loop: CASRTGQGRTEAFF. CDR3 DNA sequence: TGCGCCAGCAGGACAGGGCAGGGGAGGACTGAAGCTTTCTTT.